What follows are 17 T cell receptor beta chains derived from one specimen sequenced in a study of blood T cell repertoires in COVID-19. Repertoires were generated with immunoSEQ multiplex PCR, while TCRdb's copy carries only in-frame clones and drops some. This sample has about half a million clones, with 80% to 90% found just once. The specimen was peripheral blood. These receptors were taken from a human donor in a cohort sampled during active COVID-19.

The V call is TRBV5-1, the J call TRBJ2-1, with D maybe TRBD2 (5 bases). This CDR3 is 15 amino acids long. Per the germline V gene, CDR1 is SGHRS and CDR2 is YFSETQ. With 0 bases removed from V and 5 bases from J, the gap between germline ends came to 12 bases. In nucleotides, the CDR3 is TGCGCCAGCAGCTTGGTCACTAGTGGCGACAATGAGCAGTTCTTC. Protein product: CASSLVTSGDNEQFF.

This clone showed up just once. The V gene is TRBV30, the J gene TRBJ1-2; D is unresolved. Deletions cut 4 bases from V and 4 bases from J, with 19 bases between. Germline lookup yields CDR1 GTSNPN and CDR2 SVGIG (reference sequence). The CDR3 sequence is 15 residues long. The CDR3 DNA is TGTGCCTGGAAAATCCCGGGAGGTGGCCCCTATGGCTACACCTTC. Protein: CAWKIPGGGPYGYTF. The full variable domain, rest sourced from reference TRBV30 and TRBJ1-2, is SQTIHQWPATLVQPVGSPLSLECTVEGTSNPNLYWYRQAAGRGLQLLFYSVGIGQISSEVPQNLSASRPQDRQFILSSKKLLLSDSGFYLCAWKIPGGGPYGYTFGSGTRLTVV.

The gene calls are TRBV11-3 and TRBJ2-1; 9 bases are shared with TRBD1. The CDR3 contains 15 residues. V shed 5 bases, J shed 5 bases, and the junction held 7 bases outside the gene matches. Germline-derived CDR1 and CDR2 are SGHNT and YENEEA. CDR3 nucleotide sequence: TGTGCCAGCAGCACCGGACAGGGGCTTAACAATGAGCAGTTCTTC. It is translated as CASSTGQGLNNEQFF.

Worth noting for this clone: Other nucleotide sequences in the sample specify the same CDR3. V usage is TRBV5-1 and J usage is TRBJ2-5; 10 nucleotides match TRBD2. J was trimmed by 2 bases and V by 4 bases; bases with no gene match: 8. Germline V gene lookup returns CDR1 SGHRS and CDR2 YFSETQ. The CDR3 is 16 residues long. The CDR3 is CASSPGLAGGQETQYF. Here the CDR3 DNA reads TGCGCCAGCAGCCCCGGGTTAGCGGGAGGTCAAGAGACCCAGTACTTC.

This rearrangement joins TRBV3-1 (or the pseudogene TRBV3-2) to TRBJ1-5; 7 bases map to TRBD1. Per the germline V gene, CDR1 is LGHDT and CDR2 is YNNKEL (reference sequence). V dropped 4 bases and J dropped 6; count of bases not matched to a gene: 15. The CDR3 length is 17 residues. The CDR3 region is CASSPLRGTARGQPQHF. In DNA form, the CDR3 reads TGTGCCAGCAGCCCCCTCAGGGGGACAGCACGGGGTCAGCCCCAGCATTTT.

This rearrangement joins TRBV19 to TRBJ2-2, with TRBD1 identical over 8 bases. Trimming at V came to 4 bases and at J to 4 bases, leaving 5 bases not matched to a gene. The length of the CDR3 is 15 residues. Germline CDR1 reads LNHDA; CDR2 reads SQIVND (reference sequence). The DNA for the CDR3 is TGTGCCAGTAGTAAACAGGGGGTACCCACCGGGGAGCTGTTTTTT. Residues: CASSKQGVPTGELFF. Complete variable domain (other parts from reference TRBV19 and TRBJ2-2): DGGITQSPKYLFRKEGQNVTLSCEQNLNHDAMYWYRQDPGQGLRLIYYSQIVNDFQKGDIAEGYSVSREKKESFPLTVTSAQKNPTAFYLCASSKQGVPTGELFFGEGSRLTVL.

CDR3 protein: CASSVAGEETQYF. The CDR3 coding sequence is TGTGCCAGCAGCGTAGCAGGGGAAGAGACCCAGTACTTC. This chain connects TRBV9 to TRBJ2-5, with D maybe TRBD1 (6 bases). CDR3 length: 13 amino acids. Germline V gene lookup returns CDR1 SGDLS and CDR2 YYNGEE. V was trimmed by 0 bases and J by 3 bases, leaving 6 bases between them.

The V call is TRBV19, the J call TRBJ1-3; no clear D. The CDR3 contains 13 residues. Trimming took off 3 bases at V and 7 bases at J, with 10 bases between the two ends. Germline values: CDR1 LNHDA, CDR2 SQIVND (reference sequence). CDR3 bases: TGTGCCAGTAGTATGTCTCTGGAGAACACCATATATTTT. Translating gives CASSMSLENTIYF.

V is TRBV2 and J is TRBJ2-1, with TRBD2 identical over 9 bases. Germline-derived CDR1 and CDR2 are SNHLY and FYNNEI. After removal of 6 bases from V and 7 bases from J, the junction contained 10 bases not matched to a gene. The CDR3 length is 15 residues. This chain's CDR3 is CASSASGRSGNEQFF. The CDR3 DNA sequence: TGTGCCAGCAGCGCGAGCGGGAGGTCGGGGAATGAGCAGTTCTTC.

V gene TRBV29-1 combines with J gene TRBJ2-3; a weak D match, TRBD2 (6 bases). Germline assignment: CDR1 SQVTM and CDR2 ANQGSEA. Trimming shortened V by 4 bases and J by 5 bases, and 16 bases separated the two germline ends. This CDR3 region has 14 residues. The CDR3 spells CSVVGTPGGDTQYF. CDR3 bases: TGCAGCGTTGTCGGGACTCCCGGGGGAGATACGCAGTATTTT.

CDR3 DNA sequence: TGTGCCAGTACCGGGACATCTTTGCCCGACGAGCAGTACTTC. Its protein is CASTGTSLPDEQYF. This rearrangement joins TRBV19 to TRBJ2-7; the D gene is possibly TRBD1 (6 bases). Germline V CDR1 and CDR2: LNHDA, SQIVND (reference sequence). The CDR3 has 14 amino acids. V lost 7 bases and J lost 5, with 18 bases in between.

The chain combines TRBV7-9 with TRBJ1-1; D gene uncertain. Per germline, CDR1 SEHNR and CDR2 FQNEAQ (reference sequence). The CDR3 is 14 amino acids. V was trimmed by 6 bases and J by 2 bases, leaving 13 bases between them. Here the CDR3 DNA reads TGTGCCAGCAGTTTGCGGGGTGCAAACACTGAAGCTTTCTTT. Translation: CASSLRGANTEAFF.

The V gene is TRBV7-9, the J gene TRBJ1-2; D call uncertain. Germline loops: CDR1 SEHNR, CDR2 FQNEAQ (reference sequence). The CDR3 loop spans 16 amino acids. The V and J ends lost 4 bases and 3 bases respectively, with 18 bases between them. CDR3 in amino acids: CASSSPFRVGDYGYTF. CDR3 sequence (DNA): TGTGCCAGCAGCTCCCCATTTAGGGTCGGGGACTATGGCTACACCTTC.

The V and J genes are TRBV18 and TRBJ2-3; no firm D call. The CDR3 has 15 residues. The V gene's germline CDR1 is KGHSH and CDR2 LQKENI. Trimming left V 3 bases short and J 1 base short, with 11 bases between. The CDR3 bases are TGTGCCAGCTCACCTTTAAGATCAGGCACAGATACGCAGTATTTT. Translated, it gives CASSPLRSGTDTQYF.

Here the CDR3 reads CASSLNRGPGNTIYF. CDR3 DNA: TGCGCCAGCAGCTTGAATAGGGGGCCTGGAAACACCATATATTTT. The chain recombines TRBV5-1 with TRBJ1-3; 7 positions agree with TRBD1. CDR1 is SGHRS and CDR2 is YFSETQ in the germline V gene. Trimming cost V 1 base and J 2 bases; bases outside gene matches: 3. CDR3 length: 15 residues.

This clone has only one observation. The gene calls are TRBV9 and TRBJ1-1, with a possible D match to TRBD1 (6 bases). The CDR3 spans 15 residues. In germline, CDR1 is SGDLS, CDR2 YYNGEE. V was clipped by 0 bases and J by 4 bases, with 13 bases between them. The CDR3, as DNA: TGTGCCAGCAGCGTAGATTCAGGGGTGGGCACTGAAGCTTTCTTT. Encoded protein: CASSVDSGVGTEAFF.

J is TRBJ1-1 and V is TRBV3-1 (or the pseudogene TRBV3-2); 9 nucleotides line up with TRBD1. Germline lookup yields CDR1 LGHDT and CDR2 YNNKEL (reference sequence). J was trimmed by 5 bases and V by 4 bases; bases with no gene match: 5. This CDR3 spans 14 amino acids. The CDR3 region has the DNA TGTGCCAGCAGCCGAGGGGACAGGGATACTGAAGCTTTCTTT. It yields the protein CASSRGDRDTEAFF.